Below are 7 T cell receptor beta chains sequenced from a single sample in a study of blood T cells in healthy people across ages. Primed by a sample-barcoded 5' primer and a J-beta primer mix, a second PCR proceeded for 7 to 11 cycles. TCRdb reprocessed the 5' RACE reads with MiXCR, giving one entry per CDR3 protein. The sample includes 1.5 million to 2 million distinct CDR3 sequences, roughly 30% seen only once; the top ten take roughly 8.2%. What was sequenced was blood. The receptors were sampled from a woman in her thirties in good health.

This clonotype has at least ten counts. The chain is built from TRBV4-3 and TRBJ1-2; the D gene is possibly TRBD1 (6 bases). This CDR3 contains 15 residues. The germline V and J ends were trimmed by 0 bases and 6 bases, with 14 bases remaining between them. Germline V gene data show CDR1 as LGHNA and CDR2 as YSLEER. The CDR3 DNA follows: TGCGCCAGCAGCCAAGAGGGCAGGGGAGGGGATGGCTACACCTTC. This gives the protein CASSQEGRGGDGYTF.

Turning to this clonotype: This may arise from a read error, as a much more abundant clone is one base away. The chain employs TRBV7-6 and TRBJ2-4; TRBD2 agrees at 10 bases. The length of the CDR3 is 17 residues. V lost 0 bases and J lost 13; bases outside the gene matches: 15. CDR1 and CDR2 (germline): SGHVS, FNYEAQ. The CDR3 protein is CASSLAPSGGTYNEQYF. CDR3 DNA sequence: TGTGCCAGCAGCTTAGCTCCTAGCGGGGGTACCTACAATGAGCAGTACTTC.

The chain uses TRBV6-1 and TRBJ1-2; no clear D. CDR1 is MNHNS and CDR2 is SASEGT in the germline V gene. CDR3 length: 15 residues. Trimming removed 2 bases from V and 4 bases from J, with 14 bases in between. In DNA, the CDR3 is TGTGCCAGCAGTGAACGGGGTCAATACCTCTATGGCTACACCTTC. This translates into CASSERGQYLYGYTF.

This clonotype was counted between two and nine times. The chain carries TRBV29-1 and TRBJ1-4; D is possibly TRBD1 (5 bases). The CDR3 loop spans 13 amino acids. Trimming removed 4 bases from V and 1 base from J, with 7 bases in between. The germline V gene has CDR1 SQVTM and CDR2 ANQGSEA. In DNA form, the CDR3 reads TGCAGCGTTGCGACAGTAACTAATGAAAAACTGTTTTTT. It specifies CSVATVTNEKLFF.

In this sample, this clonotype turned up many times. In nucleotides, the CDR3 is TGTGCCAGCAGTTTAGAGGCTCCCCGGAGTGAGACCCAGTACTTC. It codes for CASSLEAPRSETQYF. The rearrangement uses TRBV12-3 or TRBV12-4 and TRBJ2-5; D remains ambiguous. This CDR3 spans 15 amino acids. V lost 1 base, J lost 5 bases, and 14 bases lay in between.

V and J are TRBV28 and TRBJ2-7; 10 bases agree with TRBD1. In germline, CDR1 is MDHEN, CDR2 SYDVKM. The CDR3 runs 16 residues. Trimming took 5 bases from V and 5 from J; bases not matched to a gene: 12. The CDR3 DNA reads as TGTGCCAGCAGTCCCCCAGTGGGACAGGGGTTCCACGAGCAGTACTTC. Residues: CASSPPVGQGFHEQYF. Supplemented by reference TRBV28 and TRBJ2-7, the full variable domain reads DVKVTQSSRYLVKRTGEKVFLECVQDMDHENMFWYRQDPGLGLRLIYFSYDVKMKEKGDIPEGYSVSREKKERFSLILESASTNQTSMYLCASSPPVGQGFHEQYFGPGTRLTVT.

This clonotype appeared a few times. A junction end diverges from the germline sequence, so it may reflect a read error. J is TRBJ2-4 and V is TRBV4-1; 9 bases agree with TRBD2. This CDR3 is 16 amino acids long. Germline lookup yields CDR1 MGHRA and CDR2 YSYEKL. The CDR3 DNA follows: TGCGCCACCAGCCAACTACCTGTTAGCGGGAGAAACATTCAGTACTTC. Its translation is CATSQLPVSGRNIQYF.